This entry is about one T cell receptor (beta chain). Its target is unknown. This sample was taken from a study of T cell responses to AZD1222 COVID-19 vaccine. Whole-study results and caveats: Vaccine-associated CD4 TCRs spanned spike, dominant at 160-218 and 743-854.

Data came from immunoSEQ multiplex PCR; TCRdb stores just in-frame clones and leaves some out. This sample has 130,000 or so clones, with roughly 89% found just once. Trimming left V 7 bases short and J 0 bases short, with 8 bases between. The CDR3 runs to 13 residues. Germline V CDR1 and CDR2: MNHEY, SVGAGI. The receptor was isolated from an adult who received the MenACWY meningococcal vaccine as a control. The rearrangement joins TRBV6-5 to TRBJ2-3; D is undetermined. The material sequenced was peripheral blood, taken 28 days after the second dose of the MenACWY control vaccine. CDR3 sequence reads: CASTSTSTDTQYF. In DNA, the CDR3 is TGTGCCAGCACTTCGACTAGCACAGATACGCAGTATTTT.